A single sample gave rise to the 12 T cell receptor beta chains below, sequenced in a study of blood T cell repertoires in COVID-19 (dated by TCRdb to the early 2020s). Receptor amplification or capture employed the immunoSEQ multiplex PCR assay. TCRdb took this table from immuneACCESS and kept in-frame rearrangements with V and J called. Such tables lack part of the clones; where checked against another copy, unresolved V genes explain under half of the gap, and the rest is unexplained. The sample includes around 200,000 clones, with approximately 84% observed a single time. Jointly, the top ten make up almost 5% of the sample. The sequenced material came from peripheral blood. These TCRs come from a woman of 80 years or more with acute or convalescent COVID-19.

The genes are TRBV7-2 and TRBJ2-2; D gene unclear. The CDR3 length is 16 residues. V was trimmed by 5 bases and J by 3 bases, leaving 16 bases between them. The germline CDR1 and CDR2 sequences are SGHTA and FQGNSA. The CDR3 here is CASSPPDGRYTGELFF. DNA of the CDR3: TGTGCCAGCAGCCCCCCCGATGGCCGTTACACCGGGGAGCTGTTTTTT. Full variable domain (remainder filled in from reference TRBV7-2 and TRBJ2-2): GAGVSQSPSNKVTEKGKDVELRCDPISGHTALYWYRQSLGQGLEFLIYFQGNSAPDKSGLPSDRFSAERTGGSVSTLTIQRTQQEDSAVYLCASSPPDGRYTGELFFGEGSRLTVL.

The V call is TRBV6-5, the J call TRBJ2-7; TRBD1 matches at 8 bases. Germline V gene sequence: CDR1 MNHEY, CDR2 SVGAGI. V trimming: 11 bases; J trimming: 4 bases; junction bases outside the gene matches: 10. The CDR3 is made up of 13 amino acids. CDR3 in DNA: TGTGCCGTAAAACAGGGGGGCGTATACGAGCAGTACTTC. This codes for CAVKQGGVYEQYF.

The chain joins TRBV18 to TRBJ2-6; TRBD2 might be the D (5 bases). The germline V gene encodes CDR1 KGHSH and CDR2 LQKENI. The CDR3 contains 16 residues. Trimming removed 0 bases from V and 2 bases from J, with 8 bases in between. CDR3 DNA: TGTGCCAGCTCACCACCGGGGAGTGCTGGGGCCAACGTCCTGACTTTC. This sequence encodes CASSPPGSAGANVLTF.

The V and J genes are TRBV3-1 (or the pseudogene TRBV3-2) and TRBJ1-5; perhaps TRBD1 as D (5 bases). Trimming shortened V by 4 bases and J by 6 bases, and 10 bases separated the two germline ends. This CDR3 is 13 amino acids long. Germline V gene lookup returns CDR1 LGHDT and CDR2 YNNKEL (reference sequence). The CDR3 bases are TGTGCCAGCAGCCGGGGGGGAGGTCAGCCCCAGCATTTT. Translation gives CASSRGGGQPQHF.

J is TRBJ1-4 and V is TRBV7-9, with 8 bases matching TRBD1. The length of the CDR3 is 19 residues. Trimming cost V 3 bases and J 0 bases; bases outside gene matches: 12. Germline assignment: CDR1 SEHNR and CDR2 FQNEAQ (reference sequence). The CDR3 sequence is CASSLGGWTGHATNEKLFF. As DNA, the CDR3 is TGTGCCAGCAGCTTGGGGGGTTGGACAGGGCATGCAACTAATGAAAAACTGTTTTTT.

The chain's CDR3 is CASAVAKNIQYF. The DNA of the CDR3 is TGTGCCAGCGCGGTAGCCAAAAACATTCAGTACTTC. The V call is TRBV25-1, the J call TRBJ2-4, with D hard to call. The V end was cut by 8 bases, the J end by 0 bases, with 5 bases between. The CDR3 runs 12 residues. Per germline, CDR1 MGHDK and CDR2 SYGVNS.

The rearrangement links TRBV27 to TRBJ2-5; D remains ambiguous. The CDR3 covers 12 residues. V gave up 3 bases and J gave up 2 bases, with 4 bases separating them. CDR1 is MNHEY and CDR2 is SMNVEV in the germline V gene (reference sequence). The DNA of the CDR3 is TGTGCCAGCAGTTTCCATCAAGAGACCCAGTACTTC. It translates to CASSFHQETQYF.

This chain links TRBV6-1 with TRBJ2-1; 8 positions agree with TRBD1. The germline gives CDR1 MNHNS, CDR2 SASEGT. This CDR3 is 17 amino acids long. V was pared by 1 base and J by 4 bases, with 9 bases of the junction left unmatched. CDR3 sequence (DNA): TGTGCCAGCAGTGAAGAGGAGGGGACAGGTCGATACAATGAGCAGTTCTTC. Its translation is CASSEEEGTGRYNEQFF.

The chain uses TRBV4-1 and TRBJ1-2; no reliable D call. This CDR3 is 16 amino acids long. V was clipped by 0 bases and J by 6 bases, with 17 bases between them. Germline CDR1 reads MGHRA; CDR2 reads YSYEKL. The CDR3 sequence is CASSQDWAQVPHGYTF. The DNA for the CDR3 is TGCGCCAGCAGCCAAGATTGGGCCCAGGTCCCTCATGGCTACACCTTC.

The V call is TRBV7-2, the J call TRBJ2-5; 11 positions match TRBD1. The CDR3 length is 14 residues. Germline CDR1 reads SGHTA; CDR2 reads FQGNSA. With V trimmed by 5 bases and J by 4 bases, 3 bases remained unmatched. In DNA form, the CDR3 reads TGTGCCAGCAGCCCCGGGACAGGGGGAGAGACCCAGTACTTC. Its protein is CASSPGTGGETQYF.

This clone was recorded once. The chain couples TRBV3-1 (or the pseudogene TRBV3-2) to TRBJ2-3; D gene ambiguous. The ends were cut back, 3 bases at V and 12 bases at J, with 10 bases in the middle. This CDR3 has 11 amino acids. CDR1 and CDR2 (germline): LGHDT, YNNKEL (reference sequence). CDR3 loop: CASSQGLSQYF. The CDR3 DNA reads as TGTGCCAGCAGCCAGGGCTTGAGTCAGTATTTT.

The CDR3 coding sequence is TGTGCCAGCACCCCAGGGGCAGGGCTCACGGAAAAACTGTTTTTT. It is translated as CASTPGAGLTEKLFF. The V call is TRBV11-2, the J call TRBJ1-4, with TRBD1 as a possible D gene (6 bases). Trimming stripped 7 bases from V and 8 bases from J, with 20 bases between. The germline CDR1 and CDR2 sequences are SGHAT and FQNNGV. The CDR3 loop spans 15 amino acids.